The next 14 T cell receptor beta chains were all read from a single sample in a study of Tregs in tolerant kidney transplant recipients. Produced via immunoSEQ multiplex PCR; TCRdb's table is partial and in-frame only. The sample includes 240,000 or so clones, roughly 84% seen only once; the top ten take less than 0.75%. Material for sequencing was CD4+ T cells from blood. The receptors here all came from a human donor in good health.

This chain uses TRBV6-1 with TRBJ2-5, with TRBD2 matching over 10 bases. The CDR3 is 14 amino acids. CDR1 MNHNS and CDR2 SASEGT come from the germline V gene. V dropped 7 bases and J dropped 4; count of bases not matched to a gene: 6. The CDR3 region is CASKLAGFGETQYF. The CDR3 nucleotides read TGTGCCAGCAAACTAGCGGGATTCGGAGAGACCCAGTACTTC.

The CDR3 reads CASSLKGVNTEAFF. For the CDR3, the DNA is TGTGCCAGCAGCTTAAAGGGGGTTAACACTGAAGCTTTCTTT. The chain recombines TRBV7-9 with TRBJ1-1; tentatively, D is TRBD1 (6 bases). With 2 bases removed from V and 2 bases from J, the gap between germline ends came to 9 bases. Germline V CDR1 and CDR2: SEHNR, FQNEAQ (reference sequence). The CDR3 extends over 14 amino acids.

V gene TRBV7-9 combines with J gene TRBJ2-3, with D uncertain. V was clipped by 7 bases and J by 1 base, with 18 bases between them. This CDR3 contains 16 residues. Germline V CDR1 and CDR2: SEHNR, FQNEAQ (reference sequence). The CDR3: CASTPSAESGTDTQYF. CDR3 nucleotide sequence: TGTGCCAGCACCCCCTCAGCAGAGTCTGGCACAGATACGCAGTATTTT.

The table lists this clone with a few counts. The J gene is TRBJ2-5, the V gene TRBV9; D gene unclear. Germline V gene sequence: CDR1 SGDLS, CDR2 YYNGEE. The CDR3 extends over 12 amino acids. Trimming removed 4 bases from V and 4 bases from J, with 8 bases in between. The DNA for the CDR3 is TGTGCCAGCAGCATGTGGGGAGAGACCCAGTACTTC. Protein: CASSMWGETQYF.

The rearrangement links TRBV4-2 to TRBJ1-2, with D tentatively TRBD1 (5 bases). The germline gives CDR1 LGHNA, CDR2 YNFKEQ. V was cut by 5 bases and J by 4 bases, with 23 bases left in between. The CDR3 totals 17 residues. The CDR3 loop is CASSSSFPSGVPYGYTF. DNA of the CDR3: TGTGCCAGCAGCTCGAGTTTCCCCTCGGGGGTCCCCTATGGCTACACCTTC.

V usage is TRBV9 and J usage is TRBJ1-3, with D perhaps TRBD1 (6 bases). There are 16 residues in the CDR3. Trimming cost V 3 bases and J 0 bases, with 13 bases left between them. CDR1 and CDR2 from the germline V gene are SGDLS and YYNGEE. In DNA, the CDR3 is TGTGCCAGCAGCGCGGACAGTTCAAACTCTGGAAACACCATATATTTT. Translation gives CASSADSSNSGNTIYF.

V and J are TRBV7-9 and TRBJ1-4, with D tentatively TRBD1 (6 bases). The V end was cut by 0 bases, the J end by 7 bases, with 12 bases between. CDR3 length: 15 amino acids. Germline-derived CDR1 and CDR2 are SEHNR and FQNEAQ (reference sequence). This CDR3 is CASSLAGGAGEKLFF. CDR3 nucleotides: TGTGCCAGCAGCTTAGCGGGGGGCGCGGGTGAAAAACTGTTTTTT.

The chain couples TRBV19 to TRBJ1-5; D is possibly TRBD1 (5 bases). Trimming took 4 bases from V and 5 from J, leaving 12 bases between them. The CDR3 has 14 amino acids. Germline V CDR1 and CDR2: LNHDA, SQIVND (reference sequence). CDR3 nucleotides: TGTGCCAGTAGTAGCAGGGTAGAGGATCAGCCCCAGCATTTT. This gives the protein CASSSRVEDQPQHF.

The rearrangement links TRBV10-1 to TRBJ2-2; a possible D gene is TRBD2 (6 bases). There are 15 residues in the CDR3. V lost 0 bases to trimming and J lost 7 bases, with 12 bases between them. CDR1 WNHNN and CDR2 SYGVQD come from the germline V gene (reference sequence). CDR3 sequence: CASSESWRDGGELFF. CDR3 nucleotides: TGCGCCAGCAGTGAGTCATGGCGGGATGGCGGGGAGCTGTTTTTT.

This clone was detected once. V usage is TRBV18 and J usage is TRBJ2-1; 10 nucleotides match TRBD2. Per germline, CDR1 KGHSH and CDR2 LQKENI. V gave up 0 bases and J gave up 4 bases; unmatched junction bases: 3. The CDR3 length is 16 residues. The CDR3 sequence: CASSPPKLAGYNEQFF. CDR3 DNA sequence: TGTGCCAGCTCACCACCGAAACTAGCGGGGTACAATGAGCAGTTCTTC.

The chain is built from TRBV5-8 and TRBJ1-3; unclear D gene. The germline V and J ends were trimmed by 0 bases and 4 bases, with 11 bases remaining between them. Germline assignment: CDR1 SGHTS and CDR2 YDEGEE. The CDR3 has 15 amino acids. The CDR3 bases are TGTGCCAGCAGCTTGGTTTTCTCGTCCGGAAACACCATATATTTT. Translation gives CASSLVFSSGNTIYF. Variable domain in full (rest from reference TRBV5-8 and TRBJ1-3): EAGVTQSPTHLIKTRGQQATLRCSPISGHTSVYWYQQALGLGLQFLLWYDEGEERNRGNFPPRFSGRQFPNYSSELNVNALELEDSALYLCASSLVFSSGNTIYFGEGSWLTVV.

J is TRBJ1-2 and V is TRBV15; 7 bases are a match to TRBD1. The J segment lost 3 bases and the V segment lost 9 bases, leaving 7 bases of the junction unmatched. Per the germline V gene, CDR1 is LNHNV and CDR2 is YYDKDF (reference sequence). CDR3 length: 13 residues. CDR3 nucleotides: TGTGCCACTCGGGACAGTTCCTACTATGGCTACACCTTC. Protein: CATRDSSYYGYTF.

The chain employs TRBV25-1 and TRBJ2-7; the D gene is possibly TRBD1 (7 bases). V lost 4 bases and J lost 7, with 23 bases in between. The CDR3 loop spans 16 amino acids. The germline V gene encodes CDR1 MGHDK and CDR2 SYGVNS. The CDR3 nucleotides are TGTGCCAGCAGTGGCCCCGGGACTTCCCTCAGGGGGGAGCAGTACTTC. It encodes CASSGPGTSLRGEQYF.

The rearrangement uses TRBV11-2 and TRBJ2-5; 13 nucleotides match TRBD2. There are 16 residues in the CDR3. Germline-derived CDR1 and CDR2 are SGHAT and FQNNGV. The V segment lost 5 bases and the J segment 5 bases; nucleotides outside the gene matches: 8. Here the CDR3 reads CASSPRTSGRQETQYF. The CDR3, as DNA: TGTGCCAGCAGCCCACGGACTAGCGGGAGACAGGAGACCCAGTACTTC.